A single sample is the source of the 16 T cell receptor beta chains below, sequenced in a study of T cell responses to AZD1222 COVID-19 vaccine. Data came from immunoSEQ multiplex PCR; TCRdb stores just in-frame clones and leaves some out. Of over 85,000 clones in the sample, roughly 92% were seen once. Sequenced here: peripheral blood, sampled 28 days after the second AZD1222 dose. These receptor sequences come from an adult who received the AZD1222 COVID-19 vaccine.

J is TRBJ1-2 and V is TRBV6-4, with no clear D. Germline CDR1 is MRHNA and CDR2 is SNTAGT. CDR3 length: 15 residues. V was clipped by 3 bases and J by 7 bases, with 18 bases between them. The CDR3 DNA reads TGTGCCAGCAGTGAGTCGGATGGGGATTTCCGTGGCTACACCTTC. Translation gives CASSESDGDFRGYTF.

The V gene is TRBV28, the J gene TRBJ1-3; the D gene is possibly TRBD1 (5 bases). V shed 5 bases and J shed 5 bases, with 13 bases lying between them. CDR1 is MDHEN and CDR2 is SYDVKM in the germline V gene. This CDR3 has 14 amino acids. The DNA of the CDR3 is TGTGCCAGCAGTCCCGGGACGGTCCGAAACACCATATATTTT. This gives the protein CASSPGTVRNTIYF.

This clone was detected only a few times. This sequence joins TRBV5-1 and TRBJ2-1; TRBD1 aligns across 9 bases. From germline, CDR1 is SGHRS and CDR2 YFSETQ. Germline trimming cut 4 bases from V and 4 bases from J; bases unmatched to any gene: 9. The CDR3 is 16 residues long. The CDR3 region is CASSRDSTGGYNEQFF. The CDR3 DNA reads TGCGCCAGCAGCCGGGACTCGACAGGGGGGTACAATGAGCAGTTCTTC.

The chain uses TRBV9 and TRBJ1-6, with 7 bases lining up with TRBD1. The J segment lost 6 bases and the V segment lost 7 bases, leaving 7 bases of the junction unmatched. CDR1 and CDR2 from the germline V gene are SGDLS and YYNGEE. The CDR3 consists of 14 residues. Here the CDR3 reads CASATGTFNSPLHF. CDR3 coding DNA: TGTGCCAGCGCGACAGGGACCTTTAATTCACCCCTCCACTTT.

The chain couples TRBV11-3 to TRBJ1-1, with 10 bases identical to TRBD1. V shed 1 base, J shed 0 bases, and the junction held 2 bases outside the gene matches. Germline-derived CDR1 and CDR2 are SGHNT and YENEEA. The CDR3 runs 16 residues. The CDR3 reads CASSLGTGGLNTEAFF. CDR3 bases: TGTGCCAGCAGCTTAGGGACAGGGGGTTTGAACACTGAAGCTTTCTTT.

This chain links TRBV27 with TRBJ1-6, with D possibly TRBD1 on 6 matching bases. Germline loops: CDR1 MNHEY, CDR2 SMNVEV (reference sequence). The CDR3 consists of 13 residues. V gave up 9 bases and J gave up 10 bases, with 16 bases separating them. The CDR3 DNA reads as TGTGCCAGTATGGGCTTCAGGGGATCACCCCTCCACTTT. Its protein is CASMGFRGSPLHF.

The chain links TRBV9 to TRBJ1-1; tentative D call: TRBD1 (6 bases). The V gene lost 0 bases and the J gene lost 5 bases, with 11 bases spanning the gap. CDR1 is SGDLS and CDR2 is YYNGEE in the germline V gene. The CDR3 is made up of 14 amino acids. The CDR3 spells CASSVVGGGTEAFF. CDR3 nucleotide sequence: TGTGCCAGCAGCGTAGTAGGGGGTGGGACTGAAGCTTTCTTT.

This chain links TRBV24-1 with TRBJ2-3, with D possibly being TRBD1 (6 bases). CDR1 KGHDR and CDR2 SFDVKD come from the germline V gene. The CDR3 sequence is 13 residues long. The V gene lost 6 bases and the J gene lost 9 bases, with 15 bases spanning the gap. CDR3 nucleotides: TGTGCCACCAGTCTCACAGGGTTTTGGACGCAGTATTTT. It codes for CATSLTGFWTQYF.

The chain uses TRBV6-5 and TRBJ2-7; TRBD1 aligns across 9 bases. CDR3 length: 14 residues. With 5 bases clipped from V and 4 bases from J, the junction kept 6 bases outside the gene matches. Germline assignment: CDR1 MNHEY and CDR2 SVGAGI. In DNA, the CDR3 is TGTGCCAGCAGTCCCTACAGGGGGCTTTACGAGCAGTACTTC. It encodes CASSPYRGLYEQYF.

This chain connects TRBV2 to TRBJ2-2, with TRBD1 matching 9 bases. V dropped 10 bases and J dropped 6; count of bases not matched to a gene: 9. Germline CDR1 reads SNHLY; CDR2 reads FYNNEI. The length of the CDR3 is 14 residues. The CDR3 spells CATSGTGISGELFF. As DNA, the CDR3 is TGTGCCACCTCCGGGACAGGGATTTCCGGGGAGCTGTTTTTT.

The chain has TRBV2 and TRBJ2-7, with TRBD1 identical over 11 bases. The V and J ends lost 3 bases and 3 bases, in that order; junction bases with no gene match: 4. Germline CDR1 and CDR2: SNHLY and FYNNEI. The CDR3 length is 15 residues. The CDR3 region has the DNA TGTGCCAGCAGTGAGCTCGGGACAGGGGGCTACGAGCAGTACTTC. Translated, it gives CASSELGTGGYEQYF.

The V call is TRBV18, the J call TRBJ1-2; D unclear. The V gene's germline CDR1 is KGHSH and CDR2 LQKENI. The CDR3 consists of 14 residues. With 4 bases removed from V and 4 bases from J, the gap between germline ends came to 13 bases. In nucleotides, the CDR3 is TGTGCCAGCTCACAGATTAACGGCCTCTATGGCTACACCTTC. This gives the protein CASSQINGLYGYTF.

The rearrangement joins TRBV5-1 to TRBJ2-3; possibly TRBD1 for D (6 bases). CDR3 size: 13 residues. CDR1 is SGHRS and CDR2 is YFSETQ in the germline V gene. Trimming removed 1 base at V and 4 bases at J, with 7 bases between. Here the CDR3 DNA reads TGCGCCAGCAGCTTGACAGGGCCAGATACGCAGTATTTT. This codes for CASSLTGPDTQYF.

The chain carries TRBV4-3 and TRBJ1-5; D not certain. The germline V gene has CDR1 LGHNA and CDR2 YSLEER. Trimming cost V 0 bases and J 1 base, with 7 bases left between them. The CDR3 contains 15 residues. CDR3 loop: CASSQDSASNQPQHF. CDR3 coding DNA: TGCGCCAGCAGCCAAGACTCCGCGAGCAATCAGCCCCAGCATTTT.

This chain uses TRBV28 with TRBJ1-2; D gene uncertain. V shed 10 bases and J shed 0 bases, with 6 bases lying between them. Germline-derived CDR1 and CDR2 are MDHEN and SYDVKM. The CDR3 loop spans 11 amino acids. The CDR3 nucleotides are TGTGCCACTTCAGCTAACTATGGCTACACCTTC. The encoded protein is CATSANYGYTF.

This chain links TRBV6-2 or TRBV6-3 with TRBJ2-5; perhaps D is TRBD1 or TRBD2 (5 bases each). V was shortened by 6 bases and J by 1 base, with 9 bases between the two germline ends. The CDR3 consists of 13 residues. Germline CDR1 is MNHEY and CDR2 is SVGEGT. CDR3 in DNA: TGTGCCAGCAGCAGGGACGCCCAAGAGACCCAGTACTTC. Amino acid sequence: CASSRDAQETQYF.